This TCR beta chain was identified during a study of T cell responses to AZD1222 COVID-19 vaccine. Study-wide context: Second doses that came at about 4 or about 12 weeks were put together.

Sequenced by immunoSEQ multiplex PCR; TCRdb stores in-frame clones only, minus some. The profile shows around 110,000 clones, roughly 84% of them singletons. This clone was observed once. As yet, its antigen is unknown. This CDR3 region has 15 residues. With 4 bases clipped from V and 5 bases from J, the junction kept 8 bases outside the gene matches. The germline V gene encodes CDR1 SNHLY and CDR2 FYNNEI. The study's findings and limits: Variant regions that are unmutated are reportedly the target of nearly half of spike-specific TCRs.

The chain is built from TRBV2 and TRBJ2-7; 10 nucleotides line up with TRBD2. The sequence came from an adult in good health. Material: peripheral blood, obtained on day 0 of AZD1222 vaccination. The CDR3: CASSVEAGGRHEQYF. In DNA form, the CDR3 reads TGTGCCAGCAGTGTCGAAGCGGGGGGGCGGCACGAGCAGTACTTC.